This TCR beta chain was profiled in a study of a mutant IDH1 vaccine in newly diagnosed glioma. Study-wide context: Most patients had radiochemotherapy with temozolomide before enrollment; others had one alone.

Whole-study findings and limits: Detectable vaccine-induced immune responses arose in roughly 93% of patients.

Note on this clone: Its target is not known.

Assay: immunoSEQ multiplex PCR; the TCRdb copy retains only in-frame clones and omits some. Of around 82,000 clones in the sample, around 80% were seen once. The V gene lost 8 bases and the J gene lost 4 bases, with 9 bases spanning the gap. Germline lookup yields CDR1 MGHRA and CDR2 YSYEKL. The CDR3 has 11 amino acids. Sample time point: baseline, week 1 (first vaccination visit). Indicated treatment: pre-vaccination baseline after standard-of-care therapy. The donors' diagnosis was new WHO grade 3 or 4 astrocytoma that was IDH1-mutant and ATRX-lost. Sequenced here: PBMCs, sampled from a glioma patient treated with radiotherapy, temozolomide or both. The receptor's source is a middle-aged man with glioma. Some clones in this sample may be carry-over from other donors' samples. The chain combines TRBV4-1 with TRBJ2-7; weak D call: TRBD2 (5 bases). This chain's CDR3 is CASEDSYEQYF. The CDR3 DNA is TGCGCCAGCGAGGACTCGTACGAGCAGTACTTC.